This T cell receptor beta chain was retrieved from a study of CD4+ T cells in melanoma. General study findings and limits: Reportedly, melanoma neoantigen-specific CD4+ T cells showed varied differentiation states. CD8+ T cell, macrophage and B cell function reportedly correlated with neoantigen-specific CD4+ T cells.

This clone was seen once. The antigen is not known. The repertoire was sequenced with immunoSEQ multiplex PCR; TCRdb's copy has only in-frame clones and lacks some. The sample has about 11,000 clones; approximately 61% are singletons. The J segment lost 4 bases and the V segment lost 7 bases, leaving 9 bases of the junction unmatched. The germline gives CDR1 SQVTM, CDR2 ANQGSEA. CDR3 length: 14 amino acids. The sequencing sample was made of cells from a culture (not recorded whether cultured in vitro). This sequence was found in a human donor with melanoma. This rearrangement joins TRBV29-1 to TRBJ1-5, with TRBD1 matching over 8 bases. The CDR3, as DNA: TGCAGCGCCAGGGGGACAGGAGGAAATCAGCCCCAGCATTTT. As protein: CSARGTGGNQPQHF.